This T cell receptor (beta chain) was identified in a study of PD-L1 blockade in urothelial cancer. Study at large: Blood samples had a median of approximately 150,000 T cells.

The V segment lost 6 bases and the J segment 4 bases; nucleotides outside the gene matches: 1. In germline, CDR1 is ENHRY, CDR2 SYGVKD. The CDR3 is 12 residues long. Spiking of synthetic TCR analog templates was performed in each PCR. TCRdb keeps only in-frame clones here, not all; method: immunoSEQ multiplex PCR. Found here are 100,000 to 150,000 clones, approximately 84% of them singletons; the top ten hold roughly 3.5%. Time point defined: pretreatment peripheral blood. Urothelial carcinoma in patients was locally advanced or metastatic. This TCR was sampled from a man in his fifties or sixties with urothelial cancer. The chain recombines TRBV10-3 with TRBJ2-5; 8 bases line up with TRBD2. The sequencing here drew on PBMCs, taken around atezolizumab (anti-PD-L1) treatment. The CDR3 region has the DNA TGTGCCATCAGCGGGGGGGTAGAGACCCAGTACTTC. Translated, it gives CAISGGVETQYF.